This TCR beta chain was captured by sequencing in a study of response to subunit inactivated influenza vaccine. Study-level results: Few new T cells, the authors suggested, are recruited by each seasonal influenza vaccination.

Germline CDR1 reads SGHAT; CDR2 reads FQNNGV. Between the trimmed V and J ends, which lost 1 base and 0 bases, there was a span of 13 bases. The CDR3 sequence is 16 residues long. MiXCR, applied by TCRdb to the RT-PCR reads, yields one record per CDR3 protein. The table shows more than 400,000 distinct CDR3 sequences, with over 9.5% occurring only once. This clonotype has more than one count but fewer than ten. Its matching antigen is unknown. The sequence was obtained from a man over 45 who received an inactivated influenza vaccine. The rearrangement joins TRBV11-2 to TRBJ2-7; D possibly corresponds to TRBD1 (6 bases). Material: PBMCs from blood, obtained more than 35 days after vaccination. The CDR3 spells CASSLGGQAVSYEQYF. CDR3 nucleotide sequence: TGTGCCAGCAGCTTAGGGGGGCAGGCCGTCTCCTACGAGCAGTACTTC. Complete variable domain (other parts from reference TRBV11-2 and TRBJ2-7): EAGVAQSPRYKIIEKRQSVAFWCNPISGHATLYWYQQILGQGPKLLIQFQNNGVVDDSQLPKDRFSAERLKGVDSTLKIQPAKLEDSAVYLCASSLGGQAVSYEQYFGPGTRLTVT.